This TCR beta chain was documented in a study of blood T cells in healthy people across ages. The CDR3 totals 15 residues. V lost 6 bases to trimming and J lost 5 bases; unmatched junction nucleotides: 11. This clonotype was observed once. Through a sample-barcoded 5' primer and a J-beta primer mix, a second PCR was run for roughly 6 to 11 cycles. Each CDR3 protein gets one entry after TCRdb re-called the 5' RACE reads with MiXCR. The sample records over 1,500,000 distinct CDR3 sequences, roughly 49% being singletons. Sequencing input: blood. This clonotype was sampled from a woman aged 40-49 years in good health. This chain links TRBV12-3 or TRBV12-4 with TRBJ2-7, with 9 bases fitting TRBD1. CDR3 loop: CASSVRSGQGNEQYF. The CDR3 DNA is TGTGCCAGCAGCGTCAGAAGCGGACAGGGGAACGAGCAGTACTTC.